This T cell receptor beta chain was sequenced in a study of shared clonotypes between healthy human individuals. The study, taken as a whole, reports: Despite large depth, sorted-subset datasets appeared incompletely sequenced.

The CDR3 extends over 14 amino acids. The germline V gene encodes CDR1 SGHRS and CDR2 YFSETQ. Trimming left V 2 bases short and J 1 base short, with 6 bases between. Assay: immunoSEQ multiplex PCR; the TCRdb copy retains only in-frame clones and omits some. Among some 1 million clones, 65% to 75% were seen once, and the ten largest hold over 1.3%. Notes on this clone: Its target is not known.

This TCR derives from a man aged 18 to 35 in good health. The rearrangement uses TRBV5-1 and TRBJ2-2; D is unresolved. Sequencing input: memory CD4+ T cells sorted from blood. Described subset: CD45RA-negative fraction. The DNA of the CDR3 is TGCGCCAGCAGCTTCGTACAGAACACCGGGGAGCTGTTTTTT. Protein: CASSFVQNTGELFF.